Following are 5 T cell receptor beta chains from one sample sequenced in a study of blood T cell repertoires in COVID-19. The data were produced by immunoSEQ multiplex PCR, yet TCRdb's version contains in-frame clones alone and is incomplete. The profile shows nearly 400,000 clones, roughly 89% of them singletons. Source material: PBMCs or T cells enriched from blood (not recorded which). The receptors derive from a woman aged 30 to 39 who had recovered from COVID-19.

The genes are TRBV9 and TRBJ1-5; perhaps TRBD1 as D (6 bases). The V gene's germline CDR1 is SGDLS and CDR2 YYNGEE. The V and J ends lost 3 bases and 3 bases respectively, with 16 bases between them. This CDR3 contains 16 residues. This CDR3 reads CASSAWAGDPNQPQHF. CDR3 in DNA: TGTGCCAGCAGCGCTTGGGCAGGGGATCCCAATCAGCCCCAGCATTTT.

This clone was found once. The chain has TRBV28 and TRBJ2-2, with TRBD2 as a possible D gene (5 bases). The V gene's germline CDR1 is MDHEN and CDR2 SYDVKM. V lost 2 bases, J lost 5 bases, and 18 bases lay in between. The CDR3 runs 17 residues. CDR3 sequence (DNA): TGTGCCAGCAGTTTAAACCTAGCAAGGGCGAGTACCGGGGAGCTGTTTTTT. Protein product: CASSLNLARASTGELFF.

This chain links TRBV15 with TRBJ2-2; D is unresolved. The germline gives CDR1 LNHNV, CDR2 YYDKDF (reference sequence). With 8 bases removed from V and 1 base from J, the gap between germline ends came to 11 bases. CDR3 length: 14 amino acids. CDR3 region: CATQVHQNTGELFF. The CDR3 DNA follows: TGTGCCACCCAAGTACATCAGAACACCGGGGAGCTGTTTTTT. Combining the CDR3 with reference TRBV15 and TRBJ2-2 gives the whole variable domain DAMVIQNPRYQVTQFGKPVTLSCSQTLNHNVMYWYQQKSSQAPKLLFHYYDKDFNNEADTPDNFQSRRPNTSFCFLDIRSPGLGDTAMYLCATQVHQNTGELFFGEGSRLTVL.

The chain joins TRBV7-8 to TRBJ2-2; weak D call: TRBD2 (5 bases). The CDR3 contains 17 residues. V lost 5 bases to trimming and J lost 3 bases, with 19 bases between them. Looked up from germline, CDR1 is SGHVS and CDR2 is FQNEAQ. CDR3 protein: CASSPHPGSLDTGELFF. As DNA, the CDR3 is TGTGCCAGCAGCCCCCACCCGGGGAGTCTAGACACCGGGGAGCTGTTTTTT.

The rearrangement links TRBV10-3 to TRBJ2-7; D may be TRBD1 (6 bases). From germline, CDR1 is ENHRY and CDR2 SYGVKD. The V end was cut by 10 bases, the J end by 4 bases, with 11 bases between. This CDR3 comprises 11 residues. The CDR3 coding sequence is TGTGCCACCCAAACAGGGTACGAGCAGTACTTC. Its protein is CATQTGYEQYF.